The subject of this entry is one T cell receptor beta chain. Its target is unknown. The CDR3 loop spans 16 amino acids. V lost 0 bases to trimming and J lost 1 base; unmatched junction nucleotides: 1. CDR1 is LNHNV and CDR2 is YYDKDF in the germline V gene (reference sequence). The sample is drawn from a study of T cell responses to AZD1222 COVID-19 vaccine. The method was immunoSEQ multiplex PCR; TCRdb's version includes in-frame clones alone and lacks a portion of them. The table lists 150,000 to 200,000 clones, 75% to 90% of them singletons. Study-wide results and caveats: Vaccine-associated CD4 TCRs ranged over spike, dominating at 160-218 and 743-854. Scientists sampled the repertoires only once the peak T cell response had passed. Donors were chiefly white British, with a greater number of females, and clonal diversity was perhaps underestimated. Close to half of all spike-specific TCRs reportedly target regions of the variants that are unmutated.

The sequence was collected from an adult in good health. The source material was peripheral blood, sampled on day 0 of AZD1222 vaccination. The rearrangement joins TRBV15 to TRBJ1-5; 9 nucleotides agree with TRBD1. CDR3: CATSREGQGSNQPQHF. For the CDR3, the DNA is TGTGCCACCAGCAGAGAGGGACAGGGAAGCAATCAGCCCCAGCATTTT. Filled out from reference TRBV15 and TRBJ1-5, the complete variable domain reads DAMVIQNPRYQVTQFGKPVTLSCSQTLNHNVMYWYQQKSSQAPKLLFHYYDKDFNNEADTPDNFQSRRPNTSFCFLDIRSPGLGDTAMYLCATSREGQGSNQPQHFGDGTRLSIL.